This T cell receptor (beta chain) was documented in a study of blood T cell repertoires in COVID-19. V lost 2 bases, J lost 4 bases, and 14 bases lay in between. Per germline, CDR1 SNHLY and CDR2 FYNNEI. This CDR3 is built from 15 residues. The repertoire was sequenced with immunoSEQ multiplex PCR; TCRdb's copy has only in-frame clones and lacks some. The sample includes 370,000 or so clones, 81% of them seen just once. J is TRBJ1-2 and V is TRBV2, with a weak D call TRBD1 (6 bases). Sequencing was done on a sample of peripheral blood. The source of this sequence is a human donor with acute or convalescent COVID-19. The donor label of this sample is uncertain. In DNA, the CDR3 is TGTGCCAGCAGTGAAAGACAGGAGTTCATCTATGGCTACACCTTC. It is translated as CASSERQEFIYGYTF.